The rows below give T cell receptor beta chains drawn from one sample of a study of CD8 T cells in Susac syndrome. TCRdb re-derived calls from the immunoSEQ multiplex PCR reads in MiXCR, one entry per CDR3 protein. The data show approximately 210,000 distinct CDR3 sequences, 95% seen once. What was sequenced was CD4+ T cells from PBMCs. Every receptor here comes from a human donor with multiple sclerosis. Both conserved end residues are part of each CDR3. A D gene is named only where the DNA matches it firmly. A row's size may be missing; if present it is once, few, many or a size class.

>TRBV12-3/TRBV12-4|TRBJ2-7|NA|TRBD2
TGTGCCCGAGCGCGATGGGGAGGGGCCTACGAGCAGTACTTC
CARARWGGAYEQYF
>TRBV5-1|TRBJ1-2|NA|NA
TGCGCCAGCGGAGACAGGAGAGCTAACTATGGCTACACCTTC
CASGDRRANYGYTF
>TRBV27|TRBJ2-3|once|TRBD1
TGTGCCAGCAGTCCACCCAGGACAGGGGGCGCGTTGGATACGCAGTATTTT
CASSPPRTGGALDTQYF
>TRBV25-1|TRBJ2-7|NA|NA
TGTGCCAGCAGTGAATCTAACTACGAGCAGTACTTC
CASSESNYEQYF
>TRBV29-1|TRBJ2-2|once|NA
TGCAGCGCTGTGACAGGACTTTGGAACACCGGGGAGCTGTTTTTT
CSAVTGLWNTGELFF
>TRBV29-1|TRBJ2-7|NA|NA
TGCAGCGTTGAAGGTGGCGGGACCTACGAGCAGTACTTC
CSVEGGGTYEQYF
>TRBV30|TRBJ2-7|NA|NA
TGTGCCTGGATGACGACCCGCTACGAGCAGTACTTC
CAWMTTRYEQYF
>TRBV27|TRBJ2-1|NA|NA
TGTGCCACAGGAGGTCCGAGCTCCTACAATGAGCAGTTCTTC
CATGGPSSYNEQFF
>TRBV20-1|TRBJ2-2|once|TRBD2
TGCAGTGCTAGAGATCGGACTAGCGGGACCACCGGGGAGCTGTTTTTT
CSARDRTSGTTGELFF
>TRBV29-1|TRBJ1-2|NA|NA
TGCAGCGTTGGAGGGTCGGACCTAAGAAATGGCTACACCTTC
CSVGGSDLRNGYTF
>TRBV2|TRBJ1-2|NA|NA
TGTGCCGGCCGGGGGTTTCAAATTGGCTCCTCGGGTGGCTACACCTTC
CAGRGFQIGSSGGYTF
>TRBV10-3|TRBJ2-1|once|NA
TGTGCCATCAGCGATAGGGACTCGGCGGGTGGTGAGCAGTTCTTC
CAISDRDSAGGEQFF
>TRBV15|TRBJ2-7|NA|NA
TGTGCCACCAGCAGAGATCCGGGGCCCTACGAGCAGTACTTC
CATSRDPGPYEQYF
>TRBV29-1|TRBJ1-5|NA|TRBD1
TGCAGCGTTGTTCTCACAGGGGATCAGCCCCAGCATTTT
CSVVLTGDQPQHF
>TRBV5-1|TRBJ2-5|NA|NA
TGCGCCAGCAGCTTGACTAGGACAGCCTCTCAAGAGACCCAGTACTTC
CASSLTRTASQETQYF
>TRBV7-3|TRBJ2-5|NA|TRBD2
TGTGCCAGCAGCTTAATTGCACTAGCGGGGGGTCAAGAGACCCAGTACTTC
CASSLIALAGGQETQYF
>TRBV7-2|TRBJ2-5|NA|NA
TGTGCCAGCAGCGTTACGTGGGAGACCCAGTACTTC
CASSVTWETQYF
>TRBV7-2|TRBJ2-5|NA|TRBD2
TGTGCCAGCAGCTTCGGGGCGGGAGGCGAGACCCAGTACTTC
CASSFGAGGETQYF
>TRBV15|TRBJ2-3|NA|NA
TGTGCCACCGGAGAGACAGATACGCAGTATTTT
CATGETDTQYF
>TRBV3-1|TRBJ1-4|NA|NA
TGTGCCAGCAGCCCCGATGGGGTTTATGAAAAACTGTTTTTT
CASSPDGVYEKLFF
>TRBV11-2|TRBJ2-3|NA|TRBD2
TGTGCCAGCAGCTTTTTTGGGGTCAGCGGGATACTTACAGATACGCAGTATTTT
CASSFFGVSGILTDTQYF
>TRBV20-1|TRBJ2-1|NA|NA
TGCAGTGCTTACCGGGACCTCCCCCCCTACAATGAGCAGTTCTTC
CSAYRDLPPYNEQFF
>TRBV27|TRBJ2-7|NA|NA
TGTGCCAGCAGTTTATCGTGGGGGACTCTCCCCTACGAGCAGTACTTC
CASSLSWGTLPYEQYF
>TRBV11-2|TRBJ2-3|NA|TRBD2
TGTGCCAGCAGCTTGGGCCTAGCGGTAAATACGCAGTATTTT
CASSLGLAVNTQYF
>TRBV27|TRBJ2-5|NA|TRBD1
TGTGCCAGCAGTTGGGGACAGAACCAAGAGACCCAGTACTTC
CASSWGQNQETQYF
>TRBV2|TRBJ2-5|NA|TRBD2
TGTGCCAGCAGTCACACTAGCGGGACGCAAGAGACCCAGTACTTC
CASSHTSGTQETQYF
>TRBV29-1|TRBJ1-1|NA|NA
TGCAGCGTTGAATTTGGGAACACTGAAGCTTTCTTT
CSVEFGNTEAFF
>TRBV2|TRBJ2-2|NA|NA
TGTGCCACCCTGGGGGCTGGGGGCAAACTGAACACCGGGGAGCTGTTTTTT
CATLGAGGKLNTGELFF
>TRBV18|TRBJ1-2|NA|NA
TGTGCCAGCTCACCAGAAGGGGTTCTTGGCTACACCTTC
CASSPEGVLGYTF
>TRBV29-1|TRBJ1-4|NA|NA
TGCAGCGTCCCGGACGGAGTTATTGATGAAAAACTGTTTTTT
CSVPDGVIDEKLFF
>TRBV18|TRBJ2-5|NA|TRBD2
TGTGCCAGCTCACCAAGACAACTTTGGGGGGGAGAGACCCAGTACTTC
CASSPRQLWGGETQYF
>TRBV25-1|TRBJ1-1|NA|NA
TGTGCCAGCAGTGAAATCAACAGGGAAACTGAAGCTTTCTTT
CASSEINRETEAFF
>TRBV4-2|TRBJ2-5|NA|NA
TGTGCCAGCAGCCAAGATGTTACGCAAGAGACCCAGTACTTC
CASSQDVTQETQYF
>TRBV3-1|TRBJ2-5|NA|NA
TGTGCCAGCAGCCAAGGACGGAGACAAGAGACCCAGTACTTC
CASSQGRRQETQYF
>TRBV29-1|TRBJ2-3|NA|NA
TGCAGCGTTCCCAATTCCGGTTCTGGCACAGATACGCAGTATTTT
CSVPNSGSGTDTQYF
>TRBV20-1|TRBJ1-2|NA|TRBD1
TGCAGTGCTAGATCGGGGACAGGGGGCCGTTTGGGCTATGGCTACACCTTC
CSARSGTGGRLGYGYTF
>TRBV20-1|TRBJ2-7|once|NA
TGCAGTGCGGAGACCGGGGGCACCTCCTACGAGCAGTACTTC
CSAETGGTSYEQYF
>TRBV29-1|TRBJ1-1|NA|NA
TGCAGCGTTGAAAATTGGTTAGGAGGGAACACTGAAGCTTTCTTT
CSVENWLGGNTEAFF
>TRBV7-9|TRBJ2-5|NA|TRBD1
TGTGCCAGCAGCTTAGTTCCCGACAGGGCGCAAGAGACCCAGTACTTC
CASSLVPDRAQETQYF
>TRBV2|TRBJ2-5|NA|NA
TGTGCCAGCAGTCTGACAGGATCAGAGACCCAGTACTTC
CASSLTGSETQYF
>TRBV27|TRBJ2-7|NA|TRBD2
TGTGCCAGCAGTTACTCCGGACTAGCGGGAGGTCCCGTTTACGAGCAGTACTTC
CASSYSGLAGGPVYEQYF
>TRBV2|TRBJ2-7|NA|TRBD1
TGTGCCAGCAGGAGACAGGGGGGTGGCGAGCAGTACTTC
CASRRQGGGEQYF
>TRBV9|TRBJ1-1|NA|NA
TGTGCCAGCAGCGCAGCGACAGCTAACACTGAAGCTTTCTTT
CASSAATANTEAFF
>TRBV21-1|TRBJ2-1|NA|NA
TGTGCCAGCAGCAAAGAGGTCATCGGCGTAAGCTCCTACAATGAGCAGTTCTTC
CASSKEVIGVSSYNEQFF
>TRBV30|TRBJ2-2|NA|NA
TGTGCCTGGAGACAGGACACCGGGGAGCTGTTTTTT
CAWRQDTGELFF
>TRBV20-1|TRBJ1-1|NA|TRBD1
TGCAGTGCTAGGACAGGGTTGACTGAAGCTTTCTTT
CSARTGLTEAFF
>TRBV14|TRBJ1-1|NA|NA
TGTGCCAGCAGCCTATACGGCACTGAAGCTTTCTTT
CASSLYGTEAFF
>TRBV4-1|TRBJ2-3|NA|TRBD2
TGCGCCAGCAGCCAAGATCACGCGGGAGCGTCGGTCGCAGATACGCAGTATTTT
CASSQDHAGASVADTQYF
>TRBV20-1|TRBJ2-3|NA|NA
TGCAGTGCTAGAGGGAGCCCGCCGACAGATACGCAGTATTTT
CSARGSPPTDTQYF
>TRBV7-3|TRBJ2-7|once|TRBD2
TGTGCCAGCAGCCCTTTTGCGGGAGGGCCGGGGGAGCAGTACTTC
CASSPFAGGPGEQYF
>TRBV21-1|TRBJ1-2|NA|NA
TGTGCCAGATACGGGACCGCTAACTATGGCTACACCTTC
CARYGTANYGYTF
>TRBV28|TRBJ2-1|NA|TRBD2
TGTGCCAGTTTCCAGCGGGGGCTGGGAGAGCAGTTCTTC
CASFQRGLGEQFF
>TRBV19|TRBJ2-7|NA|NA
TGTGCCTCGAGACTTAGCGGAAGCTCCTACGAGCAGTACTTC
CASRLSGSSYEQYF
>TRBV29-1|TRBJ2-1|NA|TRBD1
TGCAGCGTCCGGGACAGAGGTTCCTACAATGAGCAGTTCTTC
CSVRDRGSYNEQFF
>TRBV9|TRBJ2-2|NA|TRBD1
TGTGCCAGCAGCGTAAAGGTATTAGGACAGGGGGCGCTCCGGAACACCGGGGAGCTGTTTTTT
CASSVKVLGQGALRNTGELFF
>TRBV5-8|TRBJ2-7|NA|NA
TGTGCCAGCAGCTTCTCGCAGTACTTC
CASSFSQYF